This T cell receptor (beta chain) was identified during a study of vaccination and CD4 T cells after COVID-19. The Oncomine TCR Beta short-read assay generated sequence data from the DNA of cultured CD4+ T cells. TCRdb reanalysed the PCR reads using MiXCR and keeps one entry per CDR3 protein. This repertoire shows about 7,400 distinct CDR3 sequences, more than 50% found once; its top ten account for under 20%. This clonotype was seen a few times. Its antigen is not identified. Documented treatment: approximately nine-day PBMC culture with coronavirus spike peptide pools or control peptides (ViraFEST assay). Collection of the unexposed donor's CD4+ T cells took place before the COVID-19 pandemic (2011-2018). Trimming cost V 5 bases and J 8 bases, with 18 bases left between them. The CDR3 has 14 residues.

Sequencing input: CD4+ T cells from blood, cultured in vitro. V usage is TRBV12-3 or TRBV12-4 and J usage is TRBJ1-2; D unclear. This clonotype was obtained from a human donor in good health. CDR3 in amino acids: CASSQTTTSRGYTF. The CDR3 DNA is TGTGCCAGCAGTCAGACGACCACTTCGCGGGGCTACACCTTC.